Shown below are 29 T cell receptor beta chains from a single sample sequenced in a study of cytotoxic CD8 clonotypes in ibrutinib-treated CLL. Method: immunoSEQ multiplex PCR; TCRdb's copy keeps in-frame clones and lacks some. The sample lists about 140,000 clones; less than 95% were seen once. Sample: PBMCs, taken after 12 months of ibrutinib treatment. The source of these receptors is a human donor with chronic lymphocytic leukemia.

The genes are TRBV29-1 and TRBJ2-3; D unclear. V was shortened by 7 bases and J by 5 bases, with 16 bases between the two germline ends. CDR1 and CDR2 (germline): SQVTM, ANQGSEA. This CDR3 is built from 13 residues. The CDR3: CSGRLGSRDTQYF. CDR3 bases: TGCAGCGGCCGACTCGGTTCTAGAGATACGCAGTATTTT.

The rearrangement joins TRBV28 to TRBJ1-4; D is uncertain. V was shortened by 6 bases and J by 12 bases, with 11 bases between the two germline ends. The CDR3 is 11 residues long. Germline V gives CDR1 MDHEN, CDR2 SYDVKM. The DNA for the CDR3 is TGTGCCAGCAGCCTAGAGAGGGAACTGTTTTTT. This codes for CASSLERELFF. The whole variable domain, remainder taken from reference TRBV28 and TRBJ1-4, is DVKVTQSSRYLVKRTGEKVFLECVQDMDHENMFWYRQDPGLGLRLIYFSYDVKMKEKGDIPEGYSVSREKKERFSLILESASTNQTSMYLCASSLERELFFGSGTQLSVL.

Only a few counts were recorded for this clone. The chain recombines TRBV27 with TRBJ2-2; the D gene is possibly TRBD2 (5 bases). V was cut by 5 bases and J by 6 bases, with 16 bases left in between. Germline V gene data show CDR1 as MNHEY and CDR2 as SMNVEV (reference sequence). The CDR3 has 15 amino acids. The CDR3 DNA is TGTGCCAGCAGTCCGGGATCGGTCGTCTCCGGGGAGCTGTTTTTT. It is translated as CASSPGSVVSGELFF.

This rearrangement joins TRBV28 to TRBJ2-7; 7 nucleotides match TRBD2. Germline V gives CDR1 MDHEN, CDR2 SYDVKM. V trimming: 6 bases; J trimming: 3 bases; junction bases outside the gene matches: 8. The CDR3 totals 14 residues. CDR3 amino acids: CASSSAGSVYEQYF. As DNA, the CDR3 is TGTGCCAGCAGCTCAGCGGGATCGGTCTACGAGCAGTACTTC.

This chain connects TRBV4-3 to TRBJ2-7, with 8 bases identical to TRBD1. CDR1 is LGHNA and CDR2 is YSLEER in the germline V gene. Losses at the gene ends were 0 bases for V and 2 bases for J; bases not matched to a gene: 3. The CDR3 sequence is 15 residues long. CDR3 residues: CASSQERTGTYEQYF. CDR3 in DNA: TGCGCCAGCAGCCAAGAGCGGACAGGGACCTACGAGCAGTACTTC.

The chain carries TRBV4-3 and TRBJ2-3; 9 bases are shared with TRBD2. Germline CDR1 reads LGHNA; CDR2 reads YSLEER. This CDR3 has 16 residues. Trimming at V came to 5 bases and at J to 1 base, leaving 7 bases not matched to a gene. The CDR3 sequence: CASSKILAGGTDTQYF. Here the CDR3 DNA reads TGCGCCAGCAGCAAAATCTTAGCGGGGGGCACAGATACGCAGTATTTT.

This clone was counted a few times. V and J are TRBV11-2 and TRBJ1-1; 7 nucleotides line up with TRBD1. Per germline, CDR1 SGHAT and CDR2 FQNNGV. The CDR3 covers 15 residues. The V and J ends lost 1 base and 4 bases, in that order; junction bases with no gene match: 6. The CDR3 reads CASSLAEGAGTEAFF. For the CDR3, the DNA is TGTGCCAGCAGCTTAGCTGAGGGGGCAGGCACTGAAGCTTTCTTT.

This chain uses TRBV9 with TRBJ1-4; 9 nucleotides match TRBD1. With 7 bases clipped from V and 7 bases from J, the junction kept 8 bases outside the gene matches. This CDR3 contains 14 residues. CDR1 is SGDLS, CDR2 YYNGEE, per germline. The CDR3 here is CASCPDRGSEKLFF. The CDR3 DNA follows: TGTGCCAGCTGTCCAGACAGGGGGAGTGAAAAACTGTTTTTT.

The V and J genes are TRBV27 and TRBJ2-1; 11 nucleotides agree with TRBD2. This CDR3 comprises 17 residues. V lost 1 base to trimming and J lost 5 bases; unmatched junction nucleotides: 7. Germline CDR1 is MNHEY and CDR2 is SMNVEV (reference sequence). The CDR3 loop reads CASSLLDIAGGNNEQFF. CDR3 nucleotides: TGTGCCAGCAGTTTATTGGATATAGCGGGAGGGAACAATGAGCAGTTCTTC.

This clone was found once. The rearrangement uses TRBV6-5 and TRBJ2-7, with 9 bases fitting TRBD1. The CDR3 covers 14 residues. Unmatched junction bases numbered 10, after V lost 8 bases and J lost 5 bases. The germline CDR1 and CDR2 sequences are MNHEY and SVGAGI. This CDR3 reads CASFRGDRAHEQYF. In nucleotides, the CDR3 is TGTGCCAGCTTCCGGGGGGACAGGGCCCACGAGCAGTACTTC.

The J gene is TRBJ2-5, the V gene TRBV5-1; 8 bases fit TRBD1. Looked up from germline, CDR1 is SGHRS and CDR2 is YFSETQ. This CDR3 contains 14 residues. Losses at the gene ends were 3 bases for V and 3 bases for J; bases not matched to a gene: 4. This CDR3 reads CASSSTGGKETQYF. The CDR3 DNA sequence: TGCGCCAGCAGCTCCACAGGGGGTAAAGAGACCCAGTACTTC.

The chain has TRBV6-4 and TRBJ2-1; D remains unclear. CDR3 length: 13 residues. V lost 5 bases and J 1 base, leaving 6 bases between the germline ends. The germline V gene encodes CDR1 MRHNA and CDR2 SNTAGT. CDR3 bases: TGTGCCAGCAGTCTAGATTCCTACAATGAGCAGTTCTTC. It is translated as CASSLDSYNEQFF.

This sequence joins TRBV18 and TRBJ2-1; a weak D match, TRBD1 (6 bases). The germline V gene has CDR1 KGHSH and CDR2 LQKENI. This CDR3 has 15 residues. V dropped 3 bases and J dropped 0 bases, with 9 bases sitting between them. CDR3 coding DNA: TGTGCCAGCTCACCGGGGGACATCTCCTACAATGAGCAGTTCTTC. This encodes CASSPGDISYNEQFF.

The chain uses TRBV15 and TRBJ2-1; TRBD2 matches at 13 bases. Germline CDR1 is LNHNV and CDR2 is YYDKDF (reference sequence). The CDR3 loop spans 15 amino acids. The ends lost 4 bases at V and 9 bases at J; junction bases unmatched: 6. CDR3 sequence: CATSIGLAGVIEQFF. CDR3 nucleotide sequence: TGTGCCACCAGCATTGGACTAGCGGGAGTGATTGAGCAGTTCTTC.

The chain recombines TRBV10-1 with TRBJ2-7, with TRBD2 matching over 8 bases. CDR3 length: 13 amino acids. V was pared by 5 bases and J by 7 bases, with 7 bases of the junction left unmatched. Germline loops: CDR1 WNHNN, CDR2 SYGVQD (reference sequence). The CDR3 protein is CASSRTSPGEQYF. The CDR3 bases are TGCGCCAGCAGTCGGACTAGCCCCGGGGAGCAGTACTTC.

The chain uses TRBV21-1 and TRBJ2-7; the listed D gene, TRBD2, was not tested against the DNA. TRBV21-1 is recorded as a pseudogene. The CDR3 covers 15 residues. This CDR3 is CASSALAGVIGEQYF. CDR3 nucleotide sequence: TGTGCCAGCAGCGCACTAGCGGGAGTTATAGGCGAGCAGTACTTC.

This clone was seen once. The CDR3 DNA follows: TGTGCCAGCAGTTCCCGGGGGGGATGGACTGAAGCTTTCTTT. Translated, it gives CASSSRGGWTEAFF. This chain links TRBV27 with TRBJ1-1, with D possibly TRBD1 on 5 matching bases. V lost 4 bases to trimming and J lost 5 bases, with 14 bases between them. The V gene's germline CDR1 is MNHEY and CDR2 SMNVEV (reference sequence). The CDR3 covers 14 residues.

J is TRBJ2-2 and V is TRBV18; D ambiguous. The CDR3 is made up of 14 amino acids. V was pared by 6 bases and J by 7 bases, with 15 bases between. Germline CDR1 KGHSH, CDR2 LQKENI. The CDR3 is CASSPFLGDGELFF. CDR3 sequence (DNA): TGTGCCAGCTCCCCTTTCTTAGGTGACGGGGAGCTGTTTTTT.

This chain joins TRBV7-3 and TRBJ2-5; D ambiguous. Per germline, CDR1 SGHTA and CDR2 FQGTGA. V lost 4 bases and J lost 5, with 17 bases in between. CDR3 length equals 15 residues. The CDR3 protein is CASSYGQTLGETQYF. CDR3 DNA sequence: TGTGCCAGCAGCTACGGTCAGACTTTAGGGGAGACCCAGTACTTC.

The CDR3 region is CASSPQGGQPQHF. The CDR3 nucleotides read TGTGCCAGCAGTCCCCAGGGGGGTCAGCCCCAGCATTTT. The chain combines TRBV6-6 with TRBJ1-5; 7 bases line up with TRBD1. The CDR3 runs 13 residues. The V gene end was trimmed by 5 bases and the J gene end by 6 bases; junction bases not matched to a gene: 4. Per the germline V gene, CDR1 is MNHNY and CDR2 is SVGAGI (reference sequence).

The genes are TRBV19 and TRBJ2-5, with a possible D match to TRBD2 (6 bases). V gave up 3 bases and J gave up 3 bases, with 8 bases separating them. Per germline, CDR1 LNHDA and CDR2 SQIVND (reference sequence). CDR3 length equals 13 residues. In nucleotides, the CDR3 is TGTGCCAGTAGTATTTTAGCGGAAGAGACCCAGTACTTC. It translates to CASSILAEETQYF.

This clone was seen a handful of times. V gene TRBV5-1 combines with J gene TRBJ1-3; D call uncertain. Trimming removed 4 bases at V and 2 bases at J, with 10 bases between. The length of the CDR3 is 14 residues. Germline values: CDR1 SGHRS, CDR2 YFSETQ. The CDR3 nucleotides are TGCGCCAGCAGCATAGACGGGGCTGGAAACACCATATATTTT. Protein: CASSIDGAGNTIYF.

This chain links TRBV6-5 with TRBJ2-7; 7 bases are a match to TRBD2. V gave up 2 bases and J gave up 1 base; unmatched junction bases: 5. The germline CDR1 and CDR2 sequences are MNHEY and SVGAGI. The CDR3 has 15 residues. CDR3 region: CASSYLGGRSYEQYF. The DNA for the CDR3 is TGTGCCAGCAGTTACCTCGGGGGGAGATCCTACGAGCAGTACTTC.

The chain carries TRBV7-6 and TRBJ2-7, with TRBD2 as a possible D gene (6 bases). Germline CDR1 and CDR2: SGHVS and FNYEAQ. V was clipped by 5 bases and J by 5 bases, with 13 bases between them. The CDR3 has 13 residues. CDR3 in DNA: TGTGCCAGCAGCGTCGGGAGTCGCAACGAGCAGTACTTC. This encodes CASSVGSRNEQYF.

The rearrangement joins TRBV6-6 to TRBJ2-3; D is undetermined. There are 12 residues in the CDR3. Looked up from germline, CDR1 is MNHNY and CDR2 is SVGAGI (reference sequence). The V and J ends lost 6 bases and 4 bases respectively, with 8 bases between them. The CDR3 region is CASSQASDTQYF. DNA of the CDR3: TGTGCCAGCAGCCAAGCGTCAGATACGCAGTATTTT.

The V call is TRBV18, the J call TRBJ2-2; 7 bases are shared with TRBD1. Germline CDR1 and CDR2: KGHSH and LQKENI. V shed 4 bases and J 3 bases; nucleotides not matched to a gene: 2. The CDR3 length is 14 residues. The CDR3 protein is CASSLGQDTGELFF. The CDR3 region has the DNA TGTGCCAGCTCACTAGGACAGGACACCGGGGAGCTGTTTTTT.

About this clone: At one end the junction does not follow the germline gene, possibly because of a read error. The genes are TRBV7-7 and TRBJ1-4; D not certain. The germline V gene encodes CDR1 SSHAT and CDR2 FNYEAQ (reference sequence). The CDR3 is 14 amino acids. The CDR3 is CASSEGMANEKLFF. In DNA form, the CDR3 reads TGTGCTAGCAGTGAAGGAATGGCTAATGAAAAACTGTTTTTT.

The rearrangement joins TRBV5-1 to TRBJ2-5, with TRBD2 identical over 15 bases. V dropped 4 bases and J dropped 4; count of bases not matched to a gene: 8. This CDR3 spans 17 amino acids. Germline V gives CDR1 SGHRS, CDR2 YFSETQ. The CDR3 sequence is CASSEGLAGGWGETQYF. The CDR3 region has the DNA TGCGCCAGCAGCGAGGGACTAGCGGGAGGCTGGGGAGAGACCCAGTACTTC. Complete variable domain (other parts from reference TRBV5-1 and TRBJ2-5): KAGVTQTPRYLIKTRGQQVTLSCSPISGHRSVSWYQQTPGQGLQFLFEYFSETQRNKGNFPGRFSGRQFSNSRSEMNVSTLELGDSALYLCASSEGLAGGWGETQYFGPGTRLLVL.

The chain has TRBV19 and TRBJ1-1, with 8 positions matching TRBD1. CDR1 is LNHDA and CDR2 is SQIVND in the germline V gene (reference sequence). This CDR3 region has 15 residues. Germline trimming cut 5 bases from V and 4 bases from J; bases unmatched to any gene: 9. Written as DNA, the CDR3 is TGTGCCAGTAGTCCACCGGGACAGGTGATCACTGAAGCTTTCTTT. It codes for CASSPPGQVITEAFF.